This T cell receptor beta chain was sequenced during a study of T cells in Graves' hyperthyroidism and ophthalmopathy. Germline V gives CDR1 SQVTM, CDR2 ANQGSEA. The CDR3 extends over 15 amino acids. V dropped 0 bases and J dropped 3 bases, with 14 bases sitting between them. The TCR beta CDR3 regions underwent amplification using RNA transcripts as the source. A first-round RT-PCR of the TCR CDR3 used the HTBI primer set. TCRdb called the multiplex PCR reads again in MiXCR, with one record for every CDR3 protein. The sample lists hundreds of thousands of distinct CDR3 sequences, 45% occurring once. The clonotype originates from an adult man with Graves' disease, either hyperthyroidism or ophthalmopathy (not recorded which). The sequencing input was peripheral blood or thyroid tissue (not recorded which). This chain uses TRBV29-1 with TRBJ1-1; D is unclear. The CDR3 DNA reads as TGCAGCGTTGAAGACACGGCAGGCCGGTACACTGAAGCTTTCTTT. Its translation is CSVEDTAGRYTEAFF.